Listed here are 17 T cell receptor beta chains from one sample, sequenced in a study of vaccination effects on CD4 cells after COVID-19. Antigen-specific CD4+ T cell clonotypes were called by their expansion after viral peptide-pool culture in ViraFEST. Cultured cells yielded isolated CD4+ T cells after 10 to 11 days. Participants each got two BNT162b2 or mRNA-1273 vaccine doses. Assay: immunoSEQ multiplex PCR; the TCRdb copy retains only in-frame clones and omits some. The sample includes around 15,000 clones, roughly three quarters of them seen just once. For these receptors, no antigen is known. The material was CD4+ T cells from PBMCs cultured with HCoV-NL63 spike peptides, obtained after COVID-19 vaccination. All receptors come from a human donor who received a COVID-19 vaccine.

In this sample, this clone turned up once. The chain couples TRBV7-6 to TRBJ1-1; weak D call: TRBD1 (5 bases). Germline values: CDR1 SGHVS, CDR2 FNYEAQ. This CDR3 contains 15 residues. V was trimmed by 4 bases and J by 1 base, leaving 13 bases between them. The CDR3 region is CASSSPRAGNTEAFF. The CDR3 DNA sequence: TGTGCCAGCAGCTCTCCCAGGGCTGGGAACACTGAAGCTTTCTTT.

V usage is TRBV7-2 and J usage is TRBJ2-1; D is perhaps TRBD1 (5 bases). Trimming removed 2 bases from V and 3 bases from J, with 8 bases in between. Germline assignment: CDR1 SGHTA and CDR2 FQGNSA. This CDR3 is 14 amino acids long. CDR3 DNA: TGTGCCAGCAGCTTACGACAGAGCTACAATGAGCAGTTCTTC. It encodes CASSLRQSYNEQFF.

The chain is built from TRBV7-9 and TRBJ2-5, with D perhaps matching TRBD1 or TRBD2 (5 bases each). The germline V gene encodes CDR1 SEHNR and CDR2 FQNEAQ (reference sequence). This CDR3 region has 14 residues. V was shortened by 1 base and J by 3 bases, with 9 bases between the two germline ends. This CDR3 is CASSLGGVEETQYF. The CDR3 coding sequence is TGTGCCAGCAGCTTAGGAGGGGTGGAAGAGACCCAGTACTTC.

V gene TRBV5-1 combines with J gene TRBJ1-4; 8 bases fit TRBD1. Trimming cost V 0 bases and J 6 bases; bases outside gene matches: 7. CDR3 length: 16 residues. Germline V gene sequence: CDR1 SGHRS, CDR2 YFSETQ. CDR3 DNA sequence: TGCGCCAGCAGCTTGGGGCAGGGGGCGCGTGATGAAAAACTGTTTTTT. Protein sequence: CASSLGQGARDEKLFF.

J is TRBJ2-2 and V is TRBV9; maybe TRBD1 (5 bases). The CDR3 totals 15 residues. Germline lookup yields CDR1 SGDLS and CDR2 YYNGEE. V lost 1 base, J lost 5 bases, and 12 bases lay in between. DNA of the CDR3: TGTGCCAGCAGCGTATCCCAGGGTCCAACCGGGGAGCTGTTTTTT. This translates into CASSVSQGPTGELFF.

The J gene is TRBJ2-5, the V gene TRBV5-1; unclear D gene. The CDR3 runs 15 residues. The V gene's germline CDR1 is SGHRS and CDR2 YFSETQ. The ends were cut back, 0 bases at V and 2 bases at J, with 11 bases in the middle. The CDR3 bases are TGCGCCAGCAGCTTGGCTCAGGCGGCACAAGAGACCCAGTACTTC. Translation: CASSLAQAAQETQYF.

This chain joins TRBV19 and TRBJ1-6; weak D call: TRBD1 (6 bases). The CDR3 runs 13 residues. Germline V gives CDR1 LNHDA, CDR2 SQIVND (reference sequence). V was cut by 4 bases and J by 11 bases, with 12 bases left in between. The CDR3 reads CASSTKGDTPLHF. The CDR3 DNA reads TGTGCCAGTAGTACTAAGGGGGATACACCCCTCCACTTT.

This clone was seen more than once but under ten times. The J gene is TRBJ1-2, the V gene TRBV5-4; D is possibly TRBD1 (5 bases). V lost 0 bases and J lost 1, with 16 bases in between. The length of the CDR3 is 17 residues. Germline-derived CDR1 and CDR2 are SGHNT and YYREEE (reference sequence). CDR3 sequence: CASSLGGAISINYGYTF. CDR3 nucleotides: TGTGCCAGCAGCTTGGGAGGGGCAATTTCCATTAACTATGGCTACACCTTC.

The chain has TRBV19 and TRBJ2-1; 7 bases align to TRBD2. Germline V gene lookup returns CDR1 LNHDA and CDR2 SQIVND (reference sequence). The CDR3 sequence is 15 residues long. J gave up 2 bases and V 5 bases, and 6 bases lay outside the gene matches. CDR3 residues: CASSPGEGPYNEQFF. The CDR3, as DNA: TGTGCCAGTAGTCCCGGGGAGGGGCCCTACAATGAGCAGTTCTTC.

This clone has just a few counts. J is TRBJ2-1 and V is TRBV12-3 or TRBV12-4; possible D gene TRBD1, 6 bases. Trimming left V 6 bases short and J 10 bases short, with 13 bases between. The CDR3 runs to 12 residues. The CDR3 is CASRRTVSEQFF. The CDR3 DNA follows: TGTGCCAGCAGACGGACAGTGAGCGAGCAGTTCTTC.

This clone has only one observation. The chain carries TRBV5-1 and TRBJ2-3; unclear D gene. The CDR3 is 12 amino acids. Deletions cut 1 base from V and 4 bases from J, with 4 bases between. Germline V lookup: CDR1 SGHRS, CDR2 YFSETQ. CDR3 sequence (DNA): TGCGCCAGCAGCTTGCCATCAGATACGCAGTATTTT. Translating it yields CASSLPSDTQYF.

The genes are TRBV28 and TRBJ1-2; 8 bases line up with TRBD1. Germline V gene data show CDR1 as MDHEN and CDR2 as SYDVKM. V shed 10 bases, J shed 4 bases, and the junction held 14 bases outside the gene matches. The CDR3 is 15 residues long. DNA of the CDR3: TGTGCCACCGACCAGCGAAGACAGGGGAGCTATGGCTACACCTTC. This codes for CATDQRRQGSYGYTF.

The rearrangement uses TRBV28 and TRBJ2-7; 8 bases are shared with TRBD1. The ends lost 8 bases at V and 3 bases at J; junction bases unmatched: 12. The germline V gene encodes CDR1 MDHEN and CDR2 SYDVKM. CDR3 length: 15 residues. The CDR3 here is CASGAQGEPSYEQYF. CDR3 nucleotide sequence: TGTGCCAGCGGCGCACAGGGGGAACCCAGCTACGAGCAGTACTTC. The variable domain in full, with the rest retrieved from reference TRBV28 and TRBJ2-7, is DVKVTQSSRYLVKRTGEKVFLECVQDMDHENMFWYRQDPGLGLRLIYFSYDVKMKEKGDIPEGYSVSREKKERFSLILESASTNQTSMYLCASGAQGEPSYEQYFGPGTRLTVT.

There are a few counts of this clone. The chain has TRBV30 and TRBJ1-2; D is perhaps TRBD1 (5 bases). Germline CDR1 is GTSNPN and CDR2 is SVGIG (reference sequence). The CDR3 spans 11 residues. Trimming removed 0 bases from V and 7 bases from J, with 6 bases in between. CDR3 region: CAWSVGAGYTF. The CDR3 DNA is TGTGCCTGGAGTGTAGGGGCTGGCTACACCTTC.

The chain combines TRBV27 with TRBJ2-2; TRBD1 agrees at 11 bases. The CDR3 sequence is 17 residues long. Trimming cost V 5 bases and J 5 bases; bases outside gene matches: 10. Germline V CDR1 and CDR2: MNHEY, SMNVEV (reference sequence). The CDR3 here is CASSSLWTGGKTGELFF. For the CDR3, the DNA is TGTGCCAGCAGTAGCCTTTGGACAGGGGGCAAGACCGGGGAGCTGTTTTTT.

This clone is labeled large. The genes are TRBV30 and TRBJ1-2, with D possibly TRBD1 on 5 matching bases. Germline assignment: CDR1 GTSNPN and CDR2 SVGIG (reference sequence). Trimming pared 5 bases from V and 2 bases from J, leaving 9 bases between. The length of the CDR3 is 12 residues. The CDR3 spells CAWGAGNYGYTF. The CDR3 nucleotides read TGTGCCTGGGGGGCCGGCAACTATGGCTACACCTTC.

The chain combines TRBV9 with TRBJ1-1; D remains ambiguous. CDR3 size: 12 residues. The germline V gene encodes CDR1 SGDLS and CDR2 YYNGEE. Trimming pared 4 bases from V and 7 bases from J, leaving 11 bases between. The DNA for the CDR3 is TGTGCCAGCAGCCCCTCTCGGGGTGAAGCTTTCTTT. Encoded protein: CASSPSRGEAFF.